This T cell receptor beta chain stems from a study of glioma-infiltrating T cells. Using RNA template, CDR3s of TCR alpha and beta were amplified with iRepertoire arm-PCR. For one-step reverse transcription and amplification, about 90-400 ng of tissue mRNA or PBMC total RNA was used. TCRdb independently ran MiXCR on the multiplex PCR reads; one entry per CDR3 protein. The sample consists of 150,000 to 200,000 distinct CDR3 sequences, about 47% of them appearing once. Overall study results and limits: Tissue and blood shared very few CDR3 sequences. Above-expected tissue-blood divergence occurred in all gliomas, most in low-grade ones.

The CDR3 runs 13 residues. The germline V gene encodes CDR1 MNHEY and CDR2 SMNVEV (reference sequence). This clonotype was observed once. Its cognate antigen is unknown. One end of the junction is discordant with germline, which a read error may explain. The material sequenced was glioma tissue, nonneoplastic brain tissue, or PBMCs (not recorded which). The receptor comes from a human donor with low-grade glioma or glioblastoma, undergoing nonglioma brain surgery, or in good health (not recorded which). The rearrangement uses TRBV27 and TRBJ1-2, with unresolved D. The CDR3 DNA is TGTGCCAGCAGTTCGGACGGGAAATATGACTACACCTTC. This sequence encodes CASSSDGKYDYTF.